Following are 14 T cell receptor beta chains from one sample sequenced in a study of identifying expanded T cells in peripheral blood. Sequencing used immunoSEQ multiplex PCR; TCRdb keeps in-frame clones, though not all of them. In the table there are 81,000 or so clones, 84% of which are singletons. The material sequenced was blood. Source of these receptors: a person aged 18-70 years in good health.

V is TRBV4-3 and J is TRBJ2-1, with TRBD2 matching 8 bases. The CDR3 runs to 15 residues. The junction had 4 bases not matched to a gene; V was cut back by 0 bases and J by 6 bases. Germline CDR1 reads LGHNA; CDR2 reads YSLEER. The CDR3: CASSQDAGGFNEQFF. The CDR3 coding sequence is TGCGCCAGCAGCCAAGACGCGGGAGGATTCAATGAGCAGTTCTTC.

CDR3 sequence reads: CASSQWQVQGIIFEQYF. The CDR3 DNA follows: TGTGCCAGCAGCCAGTGGCAGGTACAGGGTATTATTTTTGAGCAGTACTTC. The chain recombines TRBV14 with TRBJ2-7; weak D call: TRBD1 (6 bases). CDR1 SGHDN and CDR2 FVKESK come from the germline V gene. CDR3 length equals 17 residues. Trimming removed 3 bases at V and 7 bases at J, with 25 bases between.

CDR3 nucleotide sequence: TGTGCCAGCAGCGCGACCCCACTTGGGGCCAAAAACATTCAGTACTTC. It codes for CASSATPLGAKNIQYF. The chain links TRBV9 to TRBJ2-4; D gene ambiguous. Trimming left V 3 bases short and J 1 base short, with 14 bases between. The V gene's germline CDR1 is SGDLS and CDR2 YYNGEE. The CDR3 contains 16 residues.

The CDR3 protein is CASSFGLAADNEQFF. CDR3 DNA sequence: TGTGCCAGCAGTTTCGGTCTAGCGGCTGACAATGAGCAGTTCTTC. This chain joins TRBV27 and TRBJ2-1; 7 bases are shared with TRBD2. Germline assignment: CDR1 MNHEY and CDR2 SMNVEV (reference sequence). The CDR3 length is 15 residues. The V gene end was trimmed by 3 bases and the J gene end by 5 bases; junction bases not matched to a gene: 7.

DNA for the CDR3: TGTGCCAGCAGCTTAGTACCTAGCGGATCAAGGGAGCAGTTCTTC. Translation gives CASSLVPSGSREQFF. The chain links TRBV7-9 to TRBJ2-1; TRBD2 matches 7 bases. V lost 1 base, J lost 10 bases, and 10 bases stayed unmatched. The germline CDR1 and CDR2 sequences are SEHNR and FQNEAQ (reference sequence). This CDR3 contains 15 residues.

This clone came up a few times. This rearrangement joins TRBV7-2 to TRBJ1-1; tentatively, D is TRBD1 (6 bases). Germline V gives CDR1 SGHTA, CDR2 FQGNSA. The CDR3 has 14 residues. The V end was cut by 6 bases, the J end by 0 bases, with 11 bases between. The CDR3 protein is CASSAGQMNTEAFF. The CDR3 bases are TGTGCCAGCAGTGCTGGACAGATGAACACTGAAGCTTTCTTT.

The CDR3 DNA is TGTGCCAGCAGTTACGGGTTAAGTGGGAATGAAAAACTGTTTTTT. Amino acid sequence: CASSYGLSGNEKLFF. This sequence joins TRBV6-5 and TRBJ1-4, with D unclear. Deletions cut 2 bases from V and 5 bases from J, with 12 bases between. CDR3 size: 15 residues. Germline V gene sequence: CDR1 MNHEY, CDR2 SVGAGI.

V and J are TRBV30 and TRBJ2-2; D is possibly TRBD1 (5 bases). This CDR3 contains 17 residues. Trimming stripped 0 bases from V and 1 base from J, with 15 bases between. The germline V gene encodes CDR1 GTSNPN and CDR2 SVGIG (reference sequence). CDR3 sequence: CAWSVRTQRLNTGELFF. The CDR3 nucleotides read TGTGCCTGGAGTGTCCGGACACAGCGCTTGAACACCGGGGAGCTGTTTTTT.

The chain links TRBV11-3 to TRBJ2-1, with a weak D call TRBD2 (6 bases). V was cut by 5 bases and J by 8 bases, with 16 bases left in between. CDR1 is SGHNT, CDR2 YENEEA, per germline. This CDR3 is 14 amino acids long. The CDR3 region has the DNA TGTGCCAGCAGCCCCGGCGGGGTTTACGATGAGCAGTTCTTC. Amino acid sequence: CASSPGGVYDEQFF.

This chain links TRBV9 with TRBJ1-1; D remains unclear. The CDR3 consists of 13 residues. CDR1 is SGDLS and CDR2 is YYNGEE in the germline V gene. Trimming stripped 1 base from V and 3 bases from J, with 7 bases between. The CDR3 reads CASSVYGDTEAFF. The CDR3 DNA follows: TGTGCCAGCAGCGTATACGGGGACACTGAAGCTTTCTTT. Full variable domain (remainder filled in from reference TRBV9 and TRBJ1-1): DSGVTQTPKHLITATGQRVTLRCSPRSGDLSVYWYQQSLDQGLQFLIQYYNGEERAKGNILERFSAQQFPDLHSELNLSSLELGDSALYFCASSVYGDTEAFFGQGTRLTVV.

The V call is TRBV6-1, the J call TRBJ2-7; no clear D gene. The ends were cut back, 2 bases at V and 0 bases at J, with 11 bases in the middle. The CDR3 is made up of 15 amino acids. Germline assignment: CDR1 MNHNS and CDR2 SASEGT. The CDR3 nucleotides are TGTGCCAGCAGTGAAAGCCTAGTGAGCTCCTACGAGCAGTACTTC. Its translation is CASSESLVSSYEQYF.

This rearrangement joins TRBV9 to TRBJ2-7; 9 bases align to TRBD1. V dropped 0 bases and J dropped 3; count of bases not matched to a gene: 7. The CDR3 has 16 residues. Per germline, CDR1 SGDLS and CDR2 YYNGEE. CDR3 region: CASSVEPGQGIYEQYF. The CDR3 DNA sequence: TGTGCCAGCAGCGTAGAGCCGGGACAGGGTATCTACGAGCAGTACTTC.

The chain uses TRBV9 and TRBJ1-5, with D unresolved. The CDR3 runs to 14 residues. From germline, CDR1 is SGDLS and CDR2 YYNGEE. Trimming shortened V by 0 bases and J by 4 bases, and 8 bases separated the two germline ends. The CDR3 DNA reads TGTGCCAGCAGCGTAGACTCAGTTAATCAGCCCCAGCATTTT. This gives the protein CASSVDSVNQPQHF.

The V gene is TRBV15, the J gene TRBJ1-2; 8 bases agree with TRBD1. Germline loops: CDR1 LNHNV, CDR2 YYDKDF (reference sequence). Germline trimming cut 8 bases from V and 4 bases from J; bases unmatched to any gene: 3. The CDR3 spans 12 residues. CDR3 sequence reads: CATGTGIYGYTF. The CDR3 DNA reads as TGTGCCACCGGGACAGGCATCTATGGCTACACCTTC.